Each of the 32 T cell receptor beta chains below was sequenced from the same sample in a study of blood T cell repertoires in COVID-19. The assay was immunoSEQ multiplex PCR, and TCRdb's table has in-frame clones only and misses some. This table has around 280,000 clones, about 85% appearing once. Sequencing used peripheral blood. These receptors came from a woman aged 45-65 years with active or convalescent COVID-19.

The chain carries TRBV3-1 (or the pseudogene TRBV3-2) and TRBJ2-1, with 9 bases matching TRBD2. The germline gives CDR1 LGHDT, CDR2 YNNKEL (reference sequence). This CDR3 is 13 amino acids long. V dropped 4 bases and J dropped 6; count of bases not matched to a gene: 1. CDR3 sequence (DNA): TGTGCCAGCAGCCTAGCGGGAGCCAATGAGCAGTTCTTC. Translation: CASSLAGANEQFF.

The chain links TRBV3-1 (or the pseudogene TRBV3-2) to TRBJ2-7; 9 bases align to TRBD2. This CDR3 comprises 15 residues. V gave up 0 bases and J gave up 5 bases; unmatched junction bases: 5. Germline loops: CDR1 LGHDT, CDR2 YNNKEL (reference sequence). This chain's CDR3 is CASSQDPLAGNEQYF. The CDR3, as DNA: TGTGCCAGCAGCCAAGATCCCCTAGCGGGAAACGAGCAGTACTTC.

The chain couples TRBV3-1 (or the pseudogene TRBV3-2) to TRBJ2-1; no clear D gene. The germline CDR1 and CDR2 sequences are LGHDT and YNNKEL (reference sequence). V lost 4 bases to trimming and J lost 10 bases, with 17 bases between them. CDR3 size: 14 residues. The CDR3 sequence: CASSREVPAREQFF. CDR3 sequence (DNA): TGTGCCAGCAGCCGTGAGGTGCCCGCACGGGAGCAGTTCTTC.

This chain joins TRBV29-1 and TRBJ1-1; D call uncertain. V gave up 4 bases and J gave up 2 bases, with 11 bases separating them. Germline CDR1 and CDR2: SQVTM and ANQGSEA. The CDR3 consists of 13 residues. The CDR3 loop is CSVAGSSNTEAFF. Here the CDR3 DNA reads TGCAGCGTTGCCGGGTCGAGCAACACTGAAGCTTTCTTT.

This clone was observed a single time. This chain joins TRBV9 and TRBJ2-5, with TRBD2 identical over 10 bases. This CDR3 region has 17 residues. J lost 5 bases, V lost 0 bases, and 10 bases had no gene match. Germline loops: CDR1 SGDLS, CDR2 YYNGEE. CDR3 protein: CASSVGASGSYGETQYF. Here the CDR3 DNA reads TGTGCCAGCAGCGTAGGGGCTAGCGGGAGTTACGGGGAGACCCAGTACTTC.

Concerning this clone: The identical CDR3 is also encoded by other nucleotide sequences in the sample. DNA for the CDR3: TGCGCCAGCAGCTTGGGAGGACAGGGTCTCTACAATGAGCAGTTCTTC. Amino acids: CASSLGGQGLYNEQFF. The chain is built from TRBV5-1 and TRBJ2-1; 8 bases fit TRBD1. This CDR3 is 16 amino acids long. With V trimmed by 0 bases and J by 3 bases, 5 bases remained unmatched. Germline V gene sequence: CDR1 SGHRS, CDR2 YFSETQ.

The chain has TRBV24-1 and TRBJ2-1; D possibly corresponds to TRBD1 (7 bases). In germline, CDR1 is KGHDR, CDR2 SFDVKD. V lost 2 bases to trimming and J lost 5 bases, with 12 bases between them. This CDR3 has 15 residues. The CDR3 DNA sequence: TGTGCCACCAGTGATTCAGGAGGGGGCAACAATGAGCAGTTCTTC. This gives the protein CATSDSGGGNNEQFF.

V gene TRBV2 combines with J gene TRBJ1-2; D unclear. Trimming removed 6 bases from V and 3 bases from J, with 5 bases in between. Per the germline V gene, CDR1 is SNHLY and CDR2 is FYNNEI. The CDR3 runs to 11 residues. Here the CDR3 reads CASRSYYGYTF. The CDR3 coding sequence is TGTGCCAGCAGATCTTACTATGGCTACACCTTC.

V is TRBV27 and J is TRBJ1-4; D is possibly TRBD1 (5 bases). The CDR3 consists of 14 residues. The V and J ends lost 8 bases and 6 bases respectively, with 16 bases between them. Germline V gives CDR1 MNHEY, CDR2 SMNVEV (reference sequence). The CDR3 protein is CASAQGRVDEKLFF. The CDR3 DNA reads as TGTGCCAGCGCCCAGGGCAGGGTGGATGAAAAACTGTTTTTT.

This sequence joins TRBV11-2 and TRBJ1-2; 10 bases fit TRBD1. Germline loops: CDR1 SGHAT, CDR2 FQNNGV. V lost 3 bases and J lost 4; bases outside the gene matches: 8. The CDR3 length is 16 residues. The CDR3 DNA is TGTGCCAGCAGCTTCTCAGGACAGGGGGTGGGCTATGGCTACACCTTC. It yields the protein CASSFSGQGVGYGYTF.

The J gene is TRBJ1-2, the V gene TRBV28; tentative D call: TRBD1 (5 bases). Germline lookup yields CDR1 MDHEN and CDR2 SYDVKM. The length of the CDR3 is 13 residues. V shed 3 bases and J shed 5 bases, with 10 bases lying between them. The CDR3 DNA follows: TGTGCCAGCAGTTTCAGGGCGGGATATGGCTACACCTTC. Its protein product is CASSFRAGYGYTF.

The V call is TRBV18, the J call TRBJ2-7; 9 bases are shared with TRBD1. V lost 3 bases and J lost 2; bases outside the gene matches: 5. CDR3 length equals 15 residues. Germline CDR1 and CDR2: KGHSH and LQKENI. CDR3 loop: CASSPRGQGTYEQYF. CDR3 nucleotides: TGTGCCAGCTCACCGCGGGGACAGGGAACCTACGAGCAGTACTTC.

This clone was recorded only once. The J gene is TRBJ2-7, the V gene TRBV5-4; 13 bases agree with TRBD2. The CDR3 contains 15 residues. The V segment lost 4 bases and the J segment 3 bases; nucleotides outside the gene matches: 4. CDR1 is SGHNT, CDR2 YYREEE, per germline (reference sequence). In DNA form, the CDR3 reads TGTGCCAGCAGCCGAGGGACTAGCGGGAACTACGAGCAGTACTTC. Translating gives CASSRGTSGNYEQYF.

This clone was seen a few times. The V and J genes are TRBV7-8 and TRBJ1-2, with D maybe TRBD1 (6 bases). The germline V and J ends were trimmed by 5 bases and 6 bases, with 10 bases remaining between them. This CDR3 region has 12 residues. Germline V gene data show CDR1 as SGHVS and CDR2 as FQNEAQ. The CDR3 loop is CASSIQGHGYTF. For the CDR3, the DNA is TGTGCCAGCAGCATACAGGGACATGGCTACACCTTC.

The chain recombines TRBV20-1 with TRBJ2-2; 10 bases align to TRBD1. After removal of 3 bases from V and 0 bases from J, the junction contained 4 bases not matched to a gene. From germline, CDR1 is DFQATT and CDR2 SNEGSKA (reference sequence). This CDR3 region has 16 residues. The CDR3 spells CSASDRGQANTGELFF. The CDR3 nucleotides are TGCAGTGCTAGTGACAGGGGGCAGGCGAACACCGGGGAGCTGTTTTTT.

The V gene is TRBV14, the J gene TRBJ1-3, with no clear D. The CDR3 runs 12 residues. V was trimmed by 5 bases and J by 4 bases, leaving 6 bases between them. Germline assignment: CDR1 SGHDN and CDR2 FVKESK. The CDR3 loop is CASSFLGNTIYF. The CDR3 nucleotides read TGTGCCAGCAGCTTTCTAGGAAACACCATATATTTT.

This clone was counted a single time. This chain joins TRBV6-6 and TRBJ1-6, with 7 positions matching TRBD1. Trimming removed 0 bases from V and 7 bases from J; junction bases left unmatched: 3. Germline V gene sequence: CDR1 MNHNY, CDR2 SVGAGI (reference sequence). This CDR3 has 15 amino acids. CDR3 loop: CASSYSTGQNSPLHF. DNA of the CDR3: TGTGCCAGCAGTTACTCGACGGGACAGAATTCACCCCTCCACTTT.

The rearrangement joins TRBV7-9 to TRBJ2-2, with 8 bases fitting TRBD1. CDR1 and CDR2 from the germline V gene are SEHNR and FQNEAQ (reference sequence). This CDR3 is built from 17 residues. J was trimmed by 1 base and V by 8 bases; bases with no gene match: 12. CDR3 region: CASPYRQGAGNTGELFF. The CDR3 nucleotides read TGTGCCAGCCCCTATCGGCAGGGGGCCGGGAACACCGGGGAGCTGTTTTTT.

The chain links TRBV21-1 to TRBJ2-7; TRBD1 is taken as the D call from the table, unchecked against the DNA. TRBV21-1 is a pseudogene segment. The CDR3 spans 15 residues. CDR3 sequence: CASSNLGRGDYEQYF. Written as DNA, the CDR3 is TGTGCCAGCAGCAACTTGGGCAGGGGGGACTACGAGCAGTACTTC.

This clone was seen a handful of times. V is TRBV10-3 and J is TRBJ2-1, with TRBD2 matching 10 bases. The CDR3 spans 15 residues. The germline CDR1 and CDR2 sequences are ENHRY and SYGVKD. The J segment lost 6 bases and the V segment lost 6 bases, leaving 8 bases of the junction unmatched. In nucleotides, the CDR3 is TGTGCCATCAGCCTCGGGCTAGCGGGAGTCAATGAGCAGTTCTTC. Residues: CAISLGLAGVNEQFF.

This chain uses TRBV19 with TRBJ2-3; the match to TRBD2 covers 12 bases. CDR1 and CDR2 (germline): LNHDA, SQIVND (reference sequence). Trimming cost V 1 base and J 4 bases; bases outside gene matches: 12. There are 19 residues in the CDR3. This chain's CDR3 is CASSIVEILAGGPPDTQYF. The CDR3 DNA reads TGTGCCAGTAGTATAGTGGAGATCCTAGCGGGAGGGCCGCCAGATACGCAGTATTTT. Full variable domain (remainder filled in from reference TRBV19 and TRBJ2-3): DGGITQSPKYLFRKEGQNVTLSCEQNLNHDAMYWYRQDPGQGLRLIYYSQIVNDFQKGDIAEGYSVSREKKESFPLTVTSAQKNPTAFYLCASSIVEILAGGPPDTQYFGPGTRLTVL.

The chain combines TRBV11-2 with TRBJ2-1; 10 nucleotides align to TRBD2. J lost 7 bases, V lost 5 bases, and 8 bases had no gene match. This CDR3 has 15 residues. Germline CDR1 and CDR2: SGHAT and FQNNGV. DNA for the CDR3: TGTGCCAGCAGCCTAGCGGGAGCCCCCGGGAATGAGCAGTTCTTC. Its translation: CASSLAGAPGNEQFF.

The chain carries TRBV3-1 (or the pseudogene TRBV3-2) and TRBJ1-5; TRBD1 is a possible D gene (6 bases). The CDR3 covers 16 residues. Germline assignment: CDR1 LGHDT and CDR2 YNNKEL (reference sequence). V dropped 1 base and J dropped 1 base, with 11 bases sitting between them. This chain's CDR3 is CASSQGVTGSNQPQHF. CDR3 in DNA: TGTGCCAGCAGCCAAGGGGTAACAGGGAGCAATCAGCCCCAGCATTTT.

This clone was found a few times. The chain recombines TRBV29-1 with TRBJ1-1, with 7 bases identical to TRBD1. CDR1 is SQVTM, CDR2 ANQGSEA, per germline. The V segment lost 4 bases and the J segment 6 bases; nucleotides outside the gene matches: 5. The length of the CDR3 is 12 residues. The CDR3, as DNA: TGCAGCGTTGCTCCAGGGGGACCTGAAGCTTTCTTT. It specifies CSVAPGGPEAFF.

The chain has TRBV3-1 (or the pseudogene TRBV3-2) and TRBJ1-2; the D is unclear. V was shortened by 2 bases and J by 4 bases, with 8 bases between the two germline ends. This CDR3 has 13 residues. Germline V gene sequence: CDR1 LGHDT, CDR2 YNNKEL (reference sequence). The CDR3 sequence: CASSQPQAYGYTF. In DNA, the CDR3 is TGTGCCAGCAGCCAACCTCAAGCCTATGGCTACACCTTC.

This clone turned up a few times. The chain uses TRBV7-9 and TRBJ1-3; D is perhaps TRBD1 (6 bases). V was trimmed by 1 base and J by 0 bases, leaving 7 bases between them. The CDR3 totals 15 residues. Germline lookup yields CDR1 SEHNR and CDR2 FQNEAQ (reference sequence). The CDR3 bases are TGTGCCAGCAGCTTAGGGACAGCCTCTGGAAACACCATATATTTT. Translation: CASSLGTASGNTIYF.

J is TRBJ1-6 and V is TRBV6-5, with TRBD1 matching 8 bases. V lost 11 bases and J lost 10; bases outside the gene matches: 10. The CDR3 has 13 residues. CDR1 and CDR2 (germline): MNHEY, SVGAGI. CDR3 nucleotide sequence: TGTGCCGCAGGGGGCGGCCCGGTATCACCCCTCCACTTT. This encodes CAAGGGPVSPLHF.

The chain combines TRBV7-6 with TRBJ1-4, with D possibly TRBD1 on 6 matching bases. V was trimmed by 4 bases and J by 5 bases, leaving 11 bases between them. The CDR3 is made up of 14 amino acids. Germline V lookup: CDR1 SGHVS, CDR2 FNYEAQ. Here the CDR3 DNA reads TGTGCCAGCAGCTCCCGACAGGTCAATGAAAAACTGTTTTTT. Its protein is CASSSRQVNEKLFF.

The chain joins TRBV27 to TRBJ2-2; weak D call: TRBD1 (7 bases). The germline V gene has CDR1 MNHEY and CDR2 SMNVEV (reference sequence). The CDR3 extends over 14 amino acids. V was shortened by 3 bases and J by 6 bases, with 11 bases between the two germline ends. The DNA for the CDR3 is TGTGCCAGCAGTTTTTTCAGGGGGGCCGGGGAGCTGTTTTTT. Translation: CASSFFRGAGELFF.

The genes are TRBV4-1 and TRBJ1-2; no reliable D call. Germline CDR1 MGHRA, CDR2 YSYEKL. CDR3 length: 14 amino acids. The ends were cut back, 2 bases at V and 8 bases at J, with 15 bases in the middle. Here the CDR3 reads CASSQILGVVGYTF. In DNA, the CDR3 is TGCGCCAGCAGCCAAATTCTGGGCGTCGTGGGCTACACCTTC.

V is TRBV14 and J is TRBJ2-4; a possible D gene is TRBD2 (6 bases). The length of the CDR3 is 15 residues. Per the germline V gene, CDR1 is SGHDN and CDR2 is FVKESK. Trimming cost V 5 bases and J 9 bases, with 20 bases left between them. The CDR3 loop reads CASSDTRRGGIIQYF. CDR3 DNA: TGTGCCAGCAGCGATACAAGGAGGGGTGGAATCATTCAGTACTTC. Full variable domain (remainder filled in from reference TRBV14 and TRBJ2-4): EAGVTQFPSHSVIEKGQTVTLRCDPISGHDNLYWYRRVMGKEIKFLLHFVKESKQDESGMPNNRFLAERTGGTYSTLKVQPAELEDSGVYFCASSDTRRGGIIQYFGAGTRLSVL.

This clone was picked up a small number of times. The chain couples TRBV7-9 to TRBJ2-7, with D unclear. The germline CDR1 and CDR2 sequences are SEHNR and FQNEAQ (reference sequence). The V gene lost 5 bases and the J gene lost 3 bases, with 17 bases spanning the gap. This CDR3 has 15 residues. The CDR3 sequence is CASSASPAVYYEQYF. The CDR3 DNA is TGTGCCAGCAGCGCCAGTCCGGCGGTCTACTACGAGCAGTACTTC.